This TCR beta chain was identified in a study of blood T cell repertoires in COVID-19. Turning to the study itself: PBMCs, B-cell-depleted T cells, or T cells were the source of the cDNA or gDNA that made up the material.

Germline assignment: CDR1 SGHRS and CDR2 YFSETQ. Trimming removed 0 bases at V and 7 bases at J, with 18 bases between. The CDR3 loop spans 16 amino acids. The data were produced by immunoSEQ multiplex PCR, yet TCRdb's version contains in-frame clones alone and is incomplete. The table lists about 270,000 clones, 81% of them singletons. The clonotype was recovered from an older woman with active or convalescent COVID-19. The source material was peripheral blood. The V and J genes are TRBV5-1 and TRBJ2-3; TRBD1 might be the D (6 bases). The CDR3 loop is CASSLEVAGARHTQYF. The CDR3 DNA reads as TGCGCCAGCAGCTTGGAAGTTGCAGGGGCGCGACATACGCAGTATTTT. Full variable domain (outside the CDR3, taken from reference TRBV5-1 and TRBJ2-3): KAGVTQTPRYLIKTRGQQVTLSCSPISGHRSVSWYQQTPGQGLQFLFEYFSETQRNKGNFPGRFSGRQFSNSRSEMNVSTLELGDSALYLCASSLEVAGARHTQYFGPGTRLTVL.